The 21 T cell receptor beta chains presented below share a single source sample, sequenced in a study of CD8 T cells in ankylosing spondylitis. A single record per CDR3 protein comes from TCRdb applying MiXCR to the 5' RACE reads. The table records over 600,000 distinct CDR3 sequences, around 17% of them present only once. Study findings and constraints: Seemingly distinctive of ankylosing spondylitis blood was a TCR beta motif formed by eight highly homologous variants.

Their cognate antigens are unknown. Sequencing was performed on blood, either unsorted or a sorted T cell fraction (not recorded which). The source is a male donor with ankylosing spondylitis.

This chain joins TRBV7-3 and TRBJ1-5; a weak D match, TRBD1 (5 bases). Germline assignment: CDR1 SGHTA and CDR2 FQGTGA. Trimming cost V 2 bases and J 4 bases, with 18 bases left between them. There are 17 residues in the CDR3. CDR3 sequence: CASSLLGGALENQPQHF. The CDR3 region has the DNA TGTGCCAGCAGCTTATTGGGTGGGGCTCTCGAAAATCAGCCCCAGCATTTT.

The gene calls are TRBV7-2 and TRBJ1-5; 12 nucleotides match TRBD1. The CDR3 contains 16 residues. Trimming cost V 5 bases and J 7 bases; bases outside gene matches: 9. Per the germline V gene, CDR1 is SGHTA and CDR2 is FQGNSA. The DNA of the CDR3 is TGTGCCAGCAGCGCCTTCTCCGGGACAGGGGGCCAGCCCCAGCATTTT. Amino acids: CASSAFSGTGGQPQHF.

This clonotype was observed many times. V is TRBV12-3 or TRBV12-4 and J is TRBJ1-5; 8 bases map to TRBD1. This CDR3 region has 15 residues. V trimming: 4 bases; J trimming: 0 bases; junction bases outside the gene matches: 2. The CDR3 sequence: CASSSTGASNQPQHF. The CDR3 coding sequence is TGTGCCAGCAGTTCGACAGGGGCTAGCAATCAGCCCCAGCATTTT.

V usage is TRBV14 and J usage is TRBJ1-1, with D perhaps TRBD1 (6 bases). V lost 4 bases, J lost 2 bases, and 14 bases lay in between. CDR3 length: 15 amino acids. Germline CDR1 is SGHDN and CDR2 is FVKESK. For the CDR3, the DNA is TGTGCCAGCAGCCTCCCCGGGACATTCAACACTGAAGCTTTCTTT. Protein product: CASSLPGTFNTEAFF.

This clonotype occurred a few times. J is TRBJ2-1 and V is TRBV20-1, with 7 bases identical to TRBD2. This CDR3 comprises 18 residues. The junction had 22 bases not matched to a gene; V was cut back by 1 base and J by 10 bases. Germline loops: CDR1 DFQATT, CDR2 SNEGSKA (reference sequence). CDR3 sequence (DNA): TGCAGTGCTAGAGCTTTACTTACAGGTAGCTTGGAGCGGGAAGAGCAGTTCTTC. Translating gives CSARALLTGSLEREEQFF.

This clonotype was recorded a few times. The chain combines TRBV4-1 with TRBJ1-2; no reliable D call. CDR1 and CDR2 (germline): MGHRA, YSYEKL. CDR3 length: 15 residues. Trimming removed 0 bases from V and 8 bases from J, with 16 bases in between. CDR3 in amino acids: CASSQDGGITRGYTF. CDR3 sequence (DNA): TGCGCCAGCAGCCAAGATGGAGGGATTACAAGAGGCTACACCTTC.

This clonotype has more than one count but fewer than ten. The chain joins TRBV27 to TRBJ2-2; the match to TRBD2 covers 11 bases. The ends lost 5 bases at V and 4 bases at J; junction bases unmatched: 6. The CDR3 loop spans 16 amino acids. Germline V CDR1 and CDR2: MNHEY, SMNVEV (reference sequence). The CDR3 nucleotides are TGTGCCAGCAGTCCGAGACTAGCGGGGTTCACCGGGGAGCTGTTTTTT. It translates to CASSPRLAGFTGELFF.

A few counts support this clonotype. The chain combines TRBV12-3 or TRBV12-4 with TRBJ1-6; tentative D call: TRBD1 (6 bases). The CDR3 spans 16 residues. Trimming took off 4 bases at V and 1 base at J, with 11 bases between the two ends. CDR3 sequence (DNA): TGTGCCAGCAGTTCCGGGGGCCCATCCTATAATTCACCCCTCCACTTT. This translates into CASSSGGPSYNSPLHF.

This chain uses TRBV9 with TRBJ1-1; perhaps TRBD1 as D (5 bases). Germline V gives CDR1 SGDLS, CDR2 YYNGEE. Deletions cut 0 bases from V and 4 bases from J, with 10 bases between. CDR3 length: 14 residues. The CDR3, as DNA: TGTGCCAGCAGCGTAGCGTGGGGGGGCACTGAAGCTTTCTTT. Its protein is CASSVAWGGTEAFF.

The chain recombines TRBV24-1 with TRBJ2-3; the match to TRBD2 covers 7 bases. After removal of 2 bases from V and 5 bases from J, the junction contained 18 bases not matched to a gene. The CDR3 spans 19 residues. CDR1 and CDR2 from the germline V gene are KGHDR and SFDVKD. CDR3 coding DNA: TGTGCCACCAGTGATTCGAGCCATGGCGGGAGTTTAGATAGAGATACGCAGTATTTT. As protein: CATSDSSHGGSLDRDTQYF.

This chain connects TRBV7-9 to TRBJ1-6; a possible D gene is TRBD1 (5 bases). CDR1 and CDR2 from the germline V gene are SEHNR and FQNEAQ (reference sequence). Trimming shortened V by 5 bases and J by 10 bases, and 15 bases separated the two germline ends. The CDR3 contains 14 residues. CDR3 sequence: CASSPPGEGSPLHF. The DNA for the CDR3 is TGTGCCAGCAGCCCGCCGGGGGAGGGATCACCCCTCCACTTT.

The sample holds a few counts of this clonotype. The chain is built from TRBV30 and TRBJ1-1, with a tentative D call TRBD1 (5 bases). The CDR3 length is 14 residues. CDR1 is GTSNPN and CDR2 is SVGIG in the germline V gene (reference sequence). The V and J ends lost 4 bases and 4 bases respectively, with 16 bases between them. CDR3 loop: CAWTPLDRATEAFF. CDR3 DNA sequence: TGTGCCTGGACTCCCTTAGACAGAGCCACTGAAGCTTTCTTT.

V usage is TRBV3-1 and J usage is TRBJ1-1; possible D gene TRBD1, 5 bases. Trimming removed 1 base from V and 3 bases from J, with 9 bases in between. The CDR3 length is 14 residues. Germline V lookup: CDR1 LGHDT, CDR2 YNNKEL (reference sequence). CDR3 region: CASSQGLGDTEAFF. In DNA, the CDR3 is TGTGCCAGCAGCCAAGGTTTGGGGGACACTGAAGCTTTCTTT.

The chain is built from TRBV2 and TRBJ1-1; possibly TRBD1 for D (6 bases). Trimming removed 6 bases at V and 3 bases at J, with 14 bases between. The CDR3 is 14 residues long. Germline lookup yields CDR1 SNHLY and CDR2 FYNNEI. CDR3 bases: TGTGCCAGCAGCCGACAGGTTAGGGACACTGAAGCTTTCTTT. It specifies CASSRQVRDTEAFF.

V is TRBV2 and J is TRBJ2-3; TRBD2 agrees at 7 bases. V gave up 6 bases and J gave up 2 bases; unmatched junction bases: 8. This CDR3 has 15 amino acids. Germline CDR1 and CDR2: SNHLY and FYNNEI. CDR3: CASRKLAVHTDTQYF. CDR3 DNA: TGTGCCAGCAGGAAGCTAGCGGTTCACACAGATACGCAGTATTTT.

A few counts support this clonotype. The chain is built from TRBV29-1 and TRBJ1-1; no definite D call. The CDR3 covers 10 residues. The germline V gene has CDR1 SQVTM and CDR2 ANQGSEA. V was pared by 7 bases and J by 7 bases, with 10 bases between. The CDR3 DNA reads TGCAGCGCGAAATTGGGTGAAGCTTTCTTT. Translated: CSAKLGEAFF.

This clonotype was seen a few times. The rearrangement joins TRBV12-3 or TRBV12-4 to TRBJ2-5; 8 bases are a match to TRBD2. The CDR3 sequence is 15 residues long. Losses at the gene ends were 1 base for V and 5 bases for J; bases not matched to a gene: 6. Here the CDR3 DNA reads TGTGCCAGCAGTTTAGGGGTAGCGGGACGGGAGACCCAGTACTTC. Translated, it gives CASSLGVAGRETQYF.

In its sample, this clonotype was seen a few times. Here the CDR3 reads CASSFWAGSTYEQYF. The DNA for the CDR3 is TGTGCCAGCAGTTTTTGGGCAGGCTCTACCTACGAGCAGTACTTC. The chain combines TRBV12-3 or TRBV12-4 with TRBJ2-7; D gene ambiguous. The CDR3 is made up of 15 amino acids. The V gene lost 3 bases and the J gene lost 2 bases, with 14 bases spanning the gap.

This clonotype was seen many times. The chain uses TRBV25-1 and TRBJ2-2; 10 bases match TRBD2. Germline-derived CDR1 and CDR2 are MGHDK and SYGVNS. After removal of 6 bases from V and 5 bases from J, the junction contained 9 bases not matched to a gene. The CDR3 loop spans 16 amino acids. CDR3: CASRGLAGEGTGELFF. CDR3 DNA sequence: TGTGCCAGCAGGGGCCTAGCGGGAGAAGGAACCGGGGAGCTGTTTTTT. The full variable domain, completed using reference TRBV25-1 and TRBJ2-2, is EADIYQTPRYLVIGTGKKITLECSQTMGHDKMYWYQQDPGMELHLIHYSYGVNSTEKGDLSSESTVSRIRTEHFPLTLESARPSHTSQYLCASRGLAGEGTGELFFGEGSRLTVL.

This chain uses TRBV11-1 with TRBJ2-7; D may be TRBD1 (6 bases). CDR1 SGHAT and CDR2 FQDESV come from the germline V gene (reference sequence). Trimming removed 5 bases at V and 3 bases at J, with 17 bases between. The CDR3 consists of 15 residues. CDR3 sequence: CASSPTRDKGYEQYF. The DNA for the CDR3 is TGTGCCAGCAGCCCGACCCGGGACAAAGGCTACGAGCAGTACTTC. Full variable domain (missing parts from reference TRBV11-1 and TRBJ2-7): EAEVAQSPRYKITEKSQAVAFWCDPISGHATLYWYRQILGQGPELLVQFQDESVVDDSQLPKDRFSAERLKGVDSTLKIQPAELGDSAMYLCASSPTRDKGYEQYFGPGTRLTVT.

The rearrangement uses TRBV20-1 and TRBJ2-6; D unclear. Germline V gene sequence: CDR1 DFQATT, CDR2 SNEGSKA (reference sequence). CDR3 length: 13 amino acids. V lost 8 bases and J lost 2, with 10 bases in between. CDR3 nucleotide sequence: TGCAGTCCCCGAGGAACTGGGGCCAACGTCCTGACTTTC. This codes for CSPRGTGANVLTF.